Included here is one TCR beta chain sequence, with context. Its antigen remains unidentified. This sample is part of a study of T cell repertoires in cytomegalovirus infection. Study-level findings and limits: In two of eight donors, the top clonotype was HLA-C-restricted CMV-specific. CMV carriers having the relevant HLA were flagged by cumulative public TCR beta family frequency.

TCRdb reprocessed the reads via MiXCR and lists one record per CDR3 protein. The table records about 230,000 distinct CDR3 sequences, 22% of them present only once. The CDR3 is 14 residues long. Trimming took 0 bases from V and 5 from J, leaving 10 bases between them. Germline V gene lookup returns CDR1 DFQATT and CDR2 SNEGSKA (reference sequence). J is TRBJ2-2 and V is TRBV20-1; D unclear. Sequencing was performed on CD8+ T cells from PBMCs. The sequence was obtained from a human donor in good health (CMV status not recorded). Some clones in this sample may be carry-over from other donors' samples. The CDR3 loop is CSARDTQLTGELFF. The DNA for the CDR3 is TGCAGTGCTAGAGATACACAGTTGACCGGGGAGCTGTTTTTT.